The rows below give T cell receptor beta chains drawn from one sample of a study of blood T cells in healthy people across ages. TCRdb re-called the 5' RACE reads through MiXCR, storing one row per CDR3 protein. The data contain around 650,000 distinct CDR3 sequences, 40% to 45% of them singletons. Specimen: blood. These receptors were collected from a man aged 80 or over in good health. Both conserved end residues are part of each CDR3. D genes are given only for firm matches. Part of the rows lack a size; the others show once, few, many or a class for expanded clones.

>TRBJ2-5|many|NA|TRBV6-5
TGTGCCAGCAGTTTCCTTTCGGCGGGAACGGCAGAGACCCAGTACTTC
CASSFLSAGTAETQYF
>TRBJ2-5|NA|NA|TRBV5-1
TGCGCCAGCAGCTTGGGACAGCTCTTCCAAGAGACCCAGTACTTC
CASSLGQLFQETQYF
>TRBJ1-1|NA|TRBD1|TRBV29-1
TGCAGCGGAACAGGGGGAGGGAACACTGAAGCTTTCTTT
CSGTGGGNTEAFF
>TRBJ2-1|NA|TRBD2|TRBV4-1
TGCGCCAGCAGCCAAGATGAGGTAGCGGGGTCCATCAATGAGCAGTTCTTC
CASSQDEVAGSINEQFF
>TRBJ2-1|NA|NA|TRBV3-1
TGTGCCAGCAGCCAATTTTCCGGGAATGAGCAGTTCTTC
CASSQFSGNEQFF
>TRBJ2-5|few|TRBD1|TRBV16
TGTGCCAGCAGCCAAATGGGACAGGGACTGAGAGAGACCCAGTACTTC
CASSQMGQGLRETQYF
>TRBJ2-3|NA|TRBD2|TRBV24-1
TGTGCCACCAGTGATTTAAGGACTAGCGGGAGCACAGATACGCAGTATTTT
CATSDLRTSGSTDTQYF
>TRBJ2-1|few|TRBD2|TRBV7-3
TGTGCCAGCAGCCCCGGGAGGGTAGCGGGAGGTGAGCAGTTCTTC
CASSPGRVAGGEQFF
>TRBJ2-2|NA|NA|TRBV9
TGTGCCAGCAGCGTAGGGGCAGGTGACACCGGGGAGCTGTTTTTT
CASSVGAGDTGELFF
>TRBJ2-6|NA|NA|TRBV7-9
TGTGCCAGCAGCCCACAGTCGGGGGCTGGGACCAACGTCCTGACTTTC
CASSPQSGAGTNVLTF
>TRBJ2-6|NA|NA|TRBV7-9
TGTGCCAGCAGCACCCGGGGTGCCAACGTCCCGACTTTC
CASSTRGANVPTF
>TRBJ2-7|few|NA|TRBV4-2
TGTGCCAGCAGCCAAGTCGGCACGAGCTCCTACAATGAGCAGTACTTC
CASSQVGTSSYNEQYF
>TRBJ2-3|NA|NA|TRBV11-2
TGTGCCAGCAGCTTAAGGGGACAAACTAGCACAGATACGCAGTATTTT
CASSLRGQTSTDTQYF
>TRBJ2-2|NA|TRBD2|TRBV20-1
TGCAGTGCTAGAGATTCAGGGAGGGGAACCGGGGAGCTGTTTTTT
CSARDSGRGTGELFF
>TRBJ1-3|NA|NA|TRBV7-2
TGTGCCAGCAGCCCACCGGGACTCCCTCGCTCTGGAAACACCATATATTTT
CASSPPGLPRSGNTIYF
>TRBJ2-1|few|TRBD2|TRBV7-9
TGTGCCAGCAGCTACGGGACTAGCGATGGCAATGAGCAGTTCTTC
CASSYGTSDGNEQFF
>TRBJ2-4|NA|TRBD1|TRBV7-3
TGTGCCAGCAGCCCCACCGGGACAGGGAGAGACATTCAGTACTTC
CASSPTGTGRDIQYF
>TRBJ2-3|NA|NA|TRBV5-1
TGCGCCAGCAGCATCCCGTCAGGGGGGCGAACAGATACGCAGTATTTT
CASSIPSGGRTDTQYF
>TRBJ2-3|NA|NA|TRBV15
TGTGCCACCAGCAGAGTTGGGGGTGGGATGGATACGCAGTATTTT
CATSRVGGGMDTQYF
>TRBJ2-7|NA|NA|TRBV7-2
TGTGCCAGCAGCCGCATTGACTCAACGAGCTCCTACGAGCAGTACTTC
CASSRIDSTSSYEQYF
>TRBJ2-5|few|TRBD2|TRBV6-2/TRBV6-3
TGTGCCAGCAGACAAAGCGGGGGGGCTGGCGAGACCCAGTACTTC
CASRQSGGAGETQYF
>TRBJ2-1|few|TRBD1|TRBV25-1
TGTGCCAGCAGGGGGACAGGGGGTTCGTCTGGTGAGCAGTTCTTC
CASRGTGGSSGEQFF
>TRBJ2-5|NA|NA|TRBV6-5
TGTGCCAGCAGTTTCAGGGGAAGTGAGCAGTACTTC
CASSFRGSEQYF
>TRBJ2-7|NA|NA|TRBV28
TGTGCCAGCAAGGCAGGCTCTACTCACGAGCAGTACTTC
CASKAGSTHEQYF
>TRBJ2-5|many|NA|TRBV7-2
TGTGCCAGCAGCTTACAAGCCGGGGCACAAGAGACCCAGTACTTC
CASSLQAGAQETQYF
>TRBJ1-1|many|NA|TRBV28
TGTGCCAGCATTAAGAGGGCTGAAGCTTTCTTT
CASIKRAEAFF
>TRBJ2-2|NA|NA|TRBV7-2
TGTGCCAGCAGCGGACAGTTGGGCACCGGGGAGCTGTTTTTT
CASSGQLGTGELFF
>TRBJ1-2|once|NA|TRBV20-1
TGCAGTGCTAGAAATGTCAACTATGGCTACACCTTC
CSARNVNYGYTF
>TRBJ2-1|NA|NA|TRBV30
TGTGCCTGGAGTGTGCTCAGTGAGCAGTTCTTC
CAWSVLSEQFF
>TRBJ2-7|few|NA|TRBV19
TGTGCCAGTAGTGGATGGACAGTCGGACCTACTGAGCAGTACTTC
CASSGWTVGPTEQYF
>TRBJ2-7|NA|NA|TRBV20-1
TGCAGTGCTAGAGATCTTCTTCGAGCTACCTACGAGCAGTACTTC
CSARDLLRATYEQYF
>TRBJ2-3|NA|TRBD2|TRBV4-2
TGTGCCAGCAGCCACTCCCGGGGGGGGGCTACAGATACGCAGTATTTT
CASSHSRGGATDTQYF
>TRBJ2-1|few|NA|TRBV29-1
TGCAGCGGTCGGGACAATGAGCAGTTCTTC
CSGRDNEQFF
>TRBJ2-3|NA|TRBD2|TRBV9
TGTGCCAGCAACTTACTCGGGGGGGCTAGCACAGATACGCAGTATTTT
CASNLLGGASTDTQYF
>TRBJ2-1|few|NA|TRBV12-3/TRBV12-4
TGTGCCAGCAGTTTTCCGCCTCACAATGAGCAGTTCTTC
CASSFPPHNEQFF
>TRBJ1-2|NA|NA|TRBV7-2
TGTGCCAGCAGCTCGTACCGAGCTAACTATGGCTACACCTTC
CASSSYRANYGYTF